Presented here are 20 T cell receptor beta chains from one specimen sequenced in a study of shared clonotypes between healthy human individuals. Naive-designated CD8 cells lacked CD45RO, were positively enriched for CCR7, and omitted terminally differentiated effector memory CD45RA+ cells. Libraries were prepared by immunoSEQ multiplex PCR; TCRdb keeps only in-frame clonotypes and omits some of them. Of around 1.9 million clones in the sample, just over 90% were seen once. The sequenced sample consisted of naive CD8+ T cells from PBMCs. The receptors were gathered from a man aged 18 to 29 in good health. Some clones in this sample may be carry-over from other donors' samples.

The chain uses TRBV2 and TRBJ2-6, with TRBD1 identical over 7 bases. CDR3 length: 18 residues. V dropped 6 bases and J dropped 0; count of bases not matched to a gene: 11. In germline, CDR1 is SNHLY, CDR2 FYNNEI. CDR3 sequence (DNA): TGTGCCAGCAGCGAGACAGGGTTATCCCCCTCTGGGGCCAACGTCCTGACTTTC. This sequence encodes CASSETGLSPSGANVLTF.

This sequence joins TRBV4-1 and TRBJ2-7, with 11 positions matching TRBD2. The length of the CDR3 is 15 residues. J lost 3 bases, V lost 3 bases, and 4 bases had no gene match. The germline V gene encodes CDR1 MGHRA and CDR2 YSYEKL. The CDR3 here is CASSQFSGRGYEQYF. Written as DNA, the CDR3 is TGCGCCAGCAGCCAGTTTAGCGGGAGGGGCTACGAGCAGTACTTC.

The chain couples TRBV9 to TRBJ1-2, with no clear D. This CDR3 is built from 13 residues. In germline, CDR1 is SGDLS, CDR2 YYNGEE. Trimming pared 0 bases from V and 7 bases from J, leaving 10 bases between. DNA of the CDR3: TGTGCCAGCAGCGTAGACAGTCGCACTGGCTACACCTTC. Translation gives CASSVDSRTGYTF.

The V call is TRBV7-6, the J call TRBJ1-4; TRBD1 matches 7 bases. Germline V CDR1 and CDR2: SGHVS, FNYEAQ. With 5 bases clipped from V and 5 bases from J, the junction kept 8 bases outside the gene matches. CDR3 size: 15 residues. CDR3 DNA sequence: TGTGCCAGCAGCCGGGGGACAGAAGCCAATGAAAAACTGTTTTTT. Protein: CASSRGTEANEKLFF.

This chain connects TRBV7-2 to TRBJ2-7; no reliable D call. CDR3 length: 13 amino acids. Trimming removed 5 bases from V and 4 bases from J, with 12 bases in between. Germline V lookup: CDR1 SGHTA, CDR2 FQGNSA. CDR3 sequence: CASSPGVGYEQYF. The DNA for the CDR3 is TGTGCCAGCAGCCCTGGGGTGGGTTACGAGCAGTACTTC. The variable domain in full, completed from reference TRBV7-2 and TRBJ2-7, reads GAGVSQSPSNKVTEKGKDVELRCDPISGHTALYWYRQSLGQGLEFLIYFQGNSAPDKSGLPSDRFSAERTGGSVSTLTIQRTQQEDSAVYLCASSPGVGYEQYFGPGTRLTVT.

This clone was seen only once. The same CDR3 is also encoded by other DNA sequences in this sample. The chain uses TRBV7-9 and TRBJ2-7; D is undetermined. This CDR3 contains 14 residues. Germline CDR1 and CDR2: SEHNR and FQNEAQ (reference sequence). Trimming took off 3 bases at V and 4 bases at J, with 13 bases between the two ends. The CDR3 DNA reads TGTGCCAGCAGCTTGTCGGAGCAGTCATACGAGCAGTACTTC. Translating it yields CASSLSEQSYEQYF.

The chain joins TRBV27 to TRBJ1-2, with D maybe TRBD1 (6 bases). V lost 5 bases and J lost 4, with 20 bases in between. CDR3 size: 16 residues. In germline, CDR1 is MNHEY, CDR2 SMNVEV (reference sequence). The CDR3, as DNA: TGTGCCAGCAGTCCTACCCCCCAGGGGCAGGGCTATGGCTACACCTTC. Protein sequence: CASSPTPQGQGYGYTF.

This chain uses TRBV4-1 with TRBJ1-2; perhaps TRBD1 as D (6 bases). Trimming removed 1 base from V and 1 base from J, with 10 bases in between. CDR1 is MGHRA, CDR2 YSYEKL, per germline. The CDR3 consists of 15 residues. Here the CDR3 DNA reads TGCGCCAGCAGCCAAGCCTGGACAGTTAACTATGGCTACACCTTC. This codes for CASSQAWTVNYGYTF.

The chain links TRBV10-2 to TRBJ2-3, with a weak D call TRBD2 (6 bases). Germline V lookup: CDR1 WSHSY, CDR2 SAAADI. The CDR3 totals 16 residues. The V end was cut by 1 base, the J end by 2 bases, with 13 bases between. CDR3 amino acids: CASSELGLMHTDTQYF. In DNA, the CDR3 is TGCGCCAGCAGTGAGTTGGGACTGATGCACACAGATACGCAGTATTTT.

The genes are TRBV10-1 and TRBJ2-1; 10 nucleotides match TRBD1. This CDR3 has 15 amino acids. J lost 8 bases, V lost 0 bases, and 4 bases had no gene match. In germline, CDR1 is WNHNN, CDR2 SYGVQD (reference sequence). CDR3 region: CASSESGQGRDEQFF. The DNA for the CDR3 is TGCGCCAGCAGTGAGTCGGGACAGGGGAGGGATGAGCAGTTCTTC.

The chain has TRBV9 and TRBJ2-3, with 7 bases that match TRBD2. The CDR3 runs to 17 residues. Trimming took 4 bases from V and 2 from J; bases not matched to a gene: 13. CDR1 is SGDLS and CDR2 is YYNGEE in the germline V gene. Here the CDR3 DNA reads TGTGCCAGCAGCACGTCGGGCGCGGGAGTATCCACAGATACGCAGTATTTT. Translation gives CASSTSGAGVSTDTQYF.

The J gene is TRBJ1-2, the V gene TRBV29-1; D unclear. CDR1 is SQVTM and CDR2 is ANQGSEA in the germline V gene. Trimming took off 7 bases at V and 5 bases at J, with 14 bases between the two ends. CDR3 length: 12 residues. The DNA for the CDR3 is TGCAGCGCCCCCTCCGGTTTTTATGGCTACACCTTC. It specifies CSAPSGFYGYTF. Filled out from reference TRBV29-1 and TRBJ1-2, the complete variable domain reads SAVISQKPSRDICQRGTSLTIQCQVDSQVTMMFWYRQQPGQSLTLIATANQGSEATYESGFVIDKFPISRPNLTFSTLTVSNMSPEDSSIYLCSAPSGFYGYTFGSGTRLTVV.

This chain links TRBV2 with TRBJ2-7, with D uncertain. Trimming shortened V by 8 bases and J by 0 bases, and 11 bases separated the two germline ends. This CDR3 has 13 amino acids. Germline loops: CDR1 SNHLY, CDR2 FYNNEI. The CDR3 DNA reads as TGTGCCAGCGGTCCCGTGAGCTCCTACGAGCAGTACTTC. Translated, it gives CASGPVSSYEQYF.

The chain recombines TRBV28 with TRBJ2-4; TRBD2 agrees at 9 bases. This CDR3 is built from 13 residues. Germline CDR1 reads MDHEN; CDR2 reads SYDVKM. CDR3 region: CGWRGGPGYIQYF. CDR3 sequence (DNA): TGTGGCTGGCGGGGGGGGCCAGGATACATTCAGTACTTC.

V and J are TRBV6-1 and TRBJ2-7, with 10 bases matching TRBD2. The V gene's germline CDR1 is MNHNS and CDR2 SASEGT. J was trimmed by 5 bases and V by 1 base; bases with no gene match: 5. The CDR3 extends over 15 amino acids. The CDR3 loop is CASSEEGLAGDEQYF. DNA for the CDR3: TGTGCCAGCAGTGAAGAGGGGCTAGCGGGAGACGAGCAGTACTTC.

The chain joins TRBV19 to TRBJ2-2, with 8 positions matching TRBD1. Germline V gene data show CDR1 as LNHDA and CDR2 as SQIVND (reference sequence). V dropped 1 base and J dropped 3; count of bases not matched to a gene: 7. The CDR3 totals 17 residues. The CDR3 nucleotides read TGTGCCAGTAGTATAGCGCCGGGACAGGAGGACACCGGGGAGCTGTTTTTT. This gives the protein CASSIAPGQEDTGELFF.

J is TRBJ2-1 and V is TRBV28; TRBD2 matches at 7 bases. CDR3 length equals 14 residues. Germline CDR1 MDHEN, CDR2 SYDVKM. V lost 5 bases to trimming and J lost 9 bases; unmatched junction nucleotides: 10. The CDR3 here is CASSPMREWSEQFF. CDR3 coding DNA: TGTGCCAGCAGTCCCATGCGGGAGTGGAGTGAGCAGTTCTTC.

V gene TRBV6-1 combines with J gene TRBJ1-2; perhaps TRBD1 as D (6 bases). CDR1 and CDR2 (germline): MNHNS, SASEGT. V was clipped by 4 bases and J by 2 bases, with 14 bases between them. The length of the CDR3 is 15 residues. As DNA, the CDR3 is TGTGCCAGCAGTGGATACATGGGGGCCAACTATGGCTACACCTTC. It specifies CASSGYMGANYGYTF.

The gene calls are TRBV19 and TRBJ2-7, with 7 nucleotides matching TRBD1. Germline assignment: CDR1 LNHDA and CDR2 SQIVND (reference sequence). The CDR3 is 15 residues long. J lost 3 bases, V lost 2 bases, and 7 bases had no gene match. This CDR3 reads CASSISGGSYYEQYF. In nucleotides, the CDR3 is TGTGCCAGTAGTATATCAGGGGGTAGCTACTACGAGCAGTACTTC.

The genes are TRBV21-1 and TRBJ2-4; TRBD1 reflects the table's D call only, with no check against the DNA. TRBV21-1 is listed as a pseudogene. CDR3 length equals 17 residues. The chain's CDR3 is CASSKVAGGRAKNIQYF. In DNA form, the CDR3 reads TGTGCCAGCAGCAAAGTGGCAGGGGGAAGAGCCAAAAACATTCAGTACTTC.